Below are 23 T cell receptor beta chains sequenced from a single sample in a study of cytomegalovirus exposure and HLA in healthy donors. With 60 Vbeta and 13 Jbeta primers, the PCR was carried out. This table comes from immunoSEQ multiplex PCR, and its TCRdb copy is limited to in-frame clones, with some not included. The sample lists around 150,000 clones, approximately 80% occurring once. The sequencing input was PBMCs. These receptors came from a man aged 50 or older in good health and CMV-seronegative.

J is TRBJ1-3 and V is TRBV5-1; no reliable D call. V lost 1 base and J 3 bases, leaving 11 bases between the germline ends. The CDR3 sequence is 15 residues long. Germline values: CDR1 SGHRS, CDR2 YFSETQ. The CDR3 is CASSLSLGGGNTIYF. The CDR3, as DNA: TGCGCCAGCAGCTTGTCTCTAGGTGGTGGAAACACCATATATTTT.

The V gene is TRBV15, the J gene TRBJ2-1; 9 positions agree with TRBD1. V shed 3 bases and J 6 bases; nucleotides not matched to a gene: 6. This CDR3 region has 15 residues. Germline assignment: CDR1 LNHNV and CDR2 YYDKDF (reference sequence). The CDR3 sequence is CATSSRTGAPNEQFF. The CDR3 nucleotides are TGTGCCACCAGCAGCCGGACAGGGGCTCCCAATGAGCAGTTCTTC.

The rearrangement joins TRBV4-2 to TRBJ1-1; TRBD1 is a possible D gene (5 bases). CDR1 LGHNA and CDR2 YNFKEQ come from the germline V gene. CDR3 length: 16 residues. Trimming stripped 1 base from V and 5 bases from J, with 17 bases between. The CDR3 sequence: CASSQGGGGVFTEAFF. The DNA for the CDR3 is TGTGCCAGCAGCCAAGGCGGCGGGGGGGTGTTTACTGAAGCTTTCTTT.

The chain has TRBV19 and TRBJ2-5; TRBD1 agrees at 7 bases. V gave up 4 bases and J gave up 3 bases; unmatched junction bases: 8. The CDR3 covers 15 residues. Germline CDR1 reads LNHDA; CDR2 reads SQIVND (reference sequence). The CDR3 DNA sequence: TGTGCCAGTAGTAACTCCCCGGGACAGAAAGAGACCCAGTACTTC. It yields the protein CASSNSPGQKETQYF.

The gene calls are TRBV27 and TRBJ1-3; D remains ambiguous. Germline lookup yields CDR1 MNHEY and CDR2 SMNVEV (reference sequence). V was trimmed by 6 bases and J by 4 bases, leaving 4 bases between them. The CDR3 has 11 amino acids. CDR3 bases: TGTGCCAGCAGGCAGGGAAACACCATATATTTT. This translates into CASRQGNTIYF.

This rearrangement joins TRBV10-1 to TRBJ2-1, with unresolved D. The CDR3 runs 13 residues. V lost 2 bases, J lost 8 bases, and 10 bases lay in between. CDR1 and CDR2 (germline): WNHNN, SYGVQD (reference sequence). As DNA, the CDR3 is TGCGCCAGCAGTGAGACGCCTATGGATGAGCAGTTCTTC. It codes for CASSETPMDEQFF.

This clone was observed a single time. The V gene is TRBV27, the J gene TRBJ1-5; D possibly corresponds to TRBD1 (5 bases). Per germline, CDR1 MNHEY and CDR2 SMNVEV (reference sequence). The CDR3 consists of 16 residues. Trimming cost V 4 bases and J 2 bases, with 15 bases left between them. DNA of the CDR3: TGTGCCAGCAGTTCCTTTCAGGGTAGGGGCAATCAGCCCCAGCATTTT. Protein sequence: CASSSFQGRGNQPQHF.

The rearrangement joins TRBV30 to TRBJ1-2, with TRBD1 matching 9 bases. The CDR3 runs to 14 residues. Germline V gene lookup returns CDR1 GTSNPN and CDR2 SVGIG (reference sequence). Trimming removed 1 base from V and 4 bases from J; junction bases left unmatched: 4. CDR3 amino acids: CAWSAGDRVYGYTF. DNA of the CDR3: TGTGCCTGGAGTGCAGGGGACAGGGTCTATGGCTACACCTTC.

Concerning this clone itself: Other DNA sequences in the sample encode the same CDR3. The CDR3 DNA sequence: TGTGCCAGCAGTTACGGCGCGGCCTACGAGCAGTACTTC. Translation: CASSYGAAYEQYF. The chain uses TRBV6-5 and TRBJ2-7; D not certain. V was pared by 2 bases and J by 2 bases, with 7 bases between. The CDR3 has 13 amino acids. CDR1 and CDR2 from the germline V gene are MNHEY and SVGAGI.

The count of this clone is one. V gene TRBV14 combines with J gene TRBJ1-2; 9 bases match TRBD1. V was pared by 0 bases and J by 6 bases, with 5 bases of the junction left unmatched. The CDR3 runs to 15 residues. Germline V gene sequence: CDR1 SGHDN, CDR2 FVKESK. The CDR3 DNA follows: TGTGCCAGCAGCCAAGATCTCACAGGGGGCAATGGCTACACCTTC. This gives the protein CASSQDLTGGNGYTF.

This clone occurred a few times. The chain joins TRBV15 to TRBJ1-2, with D possibly TRBD1 on 6 matching bases. With 0 bases removed from V and 8 bases from J, the gap between germline ends came to 13 bases. The germline gives CDR1 LNHNV, CDR2 YYDKDF (reference sequence). CDR3 length: 14 amino acids. DNA of the CDR3: TGTGCCACCAGCAGAGAGGGGGGGGCGCTGGGCTACACCTTC. This codes for CATSREGGALGYTF.

This clone was counted a few times. This chain connects TRBV30 to TRBJ2-7; perhaps TRBD1 as D (5 bases). The CDR3 sequence is 14 residues long. The V end was cut by 5 bases, the J end by 2 bases, with 16 bases between. Germline loops: CDR1 GTSNPN, CDR2 SVGIG (reference sequence). In DNA form, the CDR3 reads TGTGCCTGGGGGGCAAAGGGTGTTCCCTACGAGCAGTACTTC. The encoded protein is CAWGAKGVPYEQYF.

The CDR3 reads CSVSLRLSQTSGSWQYF. Written as DNA, the CDR3 is TGCAGCGTCAGTCTCAGGTTGTCCCAGACTAGCGGGAGTTGGCAGTACTTC. This chain connects TRBV29-1 to TRBJ2-7; 12 bases match TRBD2. The germline V gene encodes CDR1 SQVTM and CDR2 ANQGSEA. Trimming took 6 bases from V and 9 from J; bases not matched to a gene: 21. The CDR3 runs to 17 residues.

The rearrangement joins TRBV12-5 to TRBJ2-1, with D tentatively TRBD2 (5 bases). CDR3 length equals 15 residues. Trimming left V 7 bases short and J 3 bases short, with 16 bases between. CDR1 is LGHNT and CDR2 is FRNRAP in the germline V gene. CDR3 DNA sequence: TGTGCTAGTGTCCCAAGTGGGAGAAGCTACAATGAGCAGTTCTTC. Translating gives CASVPSGRSYNEQFF.

This clone was seen once. V usage is TRBV6-5 and J usage is TRBJ1-5; TRBD1 matches 8 bases. This CDR3 has 14 amino acids. From germline, CDR1 is MNHEY and CDR2 SVGAGI. J gave up 9 bases and V 2 bases, and 6 bases lay outside the gene matches. CDR3: CASSYGAGGGPQHF. The CDR3 nucleotides are TGTGCCAGCAGTTACGGGGCAGGGGGCGGGCCCCAGCATTTT.

V and J are TRBV6-5 and TRBJ2-7, with TRBD2 matching 7 bases. This CDR3 has 15 amino acids. Germline trimming cut 5 bases from V and 4 bases from J; bases unmatched to any gene: 11. Germline CDR1 reads MNHEY; CDR2 reads SVGAGI. The CDR3 DNA reads as TGTGCCAGCAGTCCCCCGGGGAGCGGGACTTACGAGCAGTACTTC. This translates into CASSPPGSGTYEQYF.

The chain recombines TRBV9 with TRBJ1-6; maybe TRBD1 (6 bases). The CDR3 has 13 amino acids. Trimming took off 0 bases at V and 11 bases at J, with 9 bases between the two ends. The germline CDR1 and CDR2 sequences are SGDLS and YYNGEE. For the CDR3, the DNA is TGTGCCAGCAGCGTAGATACAGGGCCACCCCTCCACTTT. The encoded protein is CASSVDTGPPLHF. Together with reference TRBV9 and TRBJ1-6, the CDR3 gives the full variable domain: DSGVTQTPKHLITATGQRVTLRCSPRSGDLSVYWYQQSLDQGLQFLIQYYNGEERAKGNILERFSAQQFPDLHSELNLSSLELGDSALYFCASSVDTGPPLHFGNGTRLTVT.

The rearrangement links TRBV9 to TRBJ2-3; 9 bases map to TRBD1. This CDR3 spans 16 amino acids. Losses at the gene ends were 0 bases for V and 6 bases for J; bases not matched to a gene: 8. CDR1 and CDR2 from the germline V gene are SGDLS and YYNGEE. The CDR3, as DNA: TGTGCCAGCAGCGTAGGGTGGGACAGGGTCACGGATACGCAGTATTTT. The encoded protein is CASSVGWDRVTDTQYF.

V usage is TRBV30 and J usage is TRBJ1-2; D is uncertain. Deletions cut 4 bases from V and 2 bases from J, with 8 bases between. Germline-derived CDR1 and CDR2 are GTSNPN and SVGIG (reference sequence). The length of the CDR3 is 12 residues. The CDR3 protein is CAWTVQNYGYTF. The CDR3 DNA reads TGTGCCTGGACGGTACAGAACTATGGCTACACCTTC.

There are a few counts of this clone. This rearrangement joins TRBV4-1 to TRBJ2-2, with D tentatively TRBD1 (6 bases). This CDR3 region has 17 residues. V was trimmed by 1 base and J by 6 bases, leaving 18 bases between them. Germline loops: CDR1 MGHRA, CDR2 YSYEKL. This CDR3 is CASSQVGRGFWAGELFF. CDR3 DNA sequence: TGCGCCAGCAGCCAAGTAGGCAGGGGATTCTGGGCCGGGGAGCTGTTTTTT.

The V call is TRBV19, the J call TRBJ2-3; the D is unclear. The CDR3 length is 16 residues. V was shortened by 6 bases and J by 0 bases, with 16 bases between the two germline ends. CDR1 and CDR2 from the germline V gene are LNHDA and SQIVND (reference sequence). The CDR3 reads CASSNPQKSSTDTQYF. The CDR3 DNA is TGTGCCAGTAGCAATCCCCAGAAATCTAGCACAGATACGCAGTATTTT. Using reference TRBV19 and TRBJ2-3 for the parts outside the CDR3, the full variable domain is DGGITQSPKYLFRKEGQNVTLSCEQNLNHDAMYWYRQDPGQGLRLIYYSQIVNDFQKGDIAEGYSVSREKKESFPLTVTSAQKNPTAFYLCASSNPQKSSTDTQYFGPGTRLTVL.

This clone was picked up a small number of times. The chain combines TRBV14 with TRBJ1-1; maybe TRBD1 (6 bases). CDR1 is SGHDN and CDR2 is FVKESK in the germline V gene. Between the trimmed V and J ends, which lost 5 bases and 1 base, there was a span of 29 bases. CDR3 length: 20 amino acids. In DNA, the CDR3 is TGTGCCAGCAGCAAAGTTACATGGGGGCAGATAACAACGAAGAACACTGAAGCTTTCTTT. This codes for CASSKVTWGQITTKNTEAFF.

A note on this clone: A junction end diverges from the germline sequence, so it may reflect a read error. The V call is TRBV29-1, the J call TRBJ2-5; 9 bases are shared with TRBD1. Germline V gene lookup returns CDR1 SQVTM and CDR2 ANQGSEA. This CDR3 spans 16 amino acids. CDR3 sequence: CGVSPPQGALGETQYF. CDR3 DNA sequence: TGCGGCGTTTCCCCGCCACAGGGGGCTTTGGGGGAGACCCAGTACTTC.